The 21 T cell receptor beta chains below all came from one sample that was sequenced in a study of vaccination and CD4 T cells after COVID-19 (dated by TCRdb to between 2021 and 2022). This specimen's treatment or condition label, interpreted: approximately 11-day PBMC culture with coronavirus spike peptide pools or control peptides (ViraFEST assay). CD4+ T cells from unexposed donors were collected before the COVID-19 pandemic (2011-2018). These receptors are not linked to any known antigen. Libraries were prepared through PCR. Sequencing took place on an Illumina iSeq 100. At the Johns Hopkins FTIC core, DNA from the cultured CD4+ T cells underwent TCR sequencing with the Oncomine TCR Beta short-read assay. Genomic DNA was extracted from the cultured CD4+ T cells with the QIAamp micro DNA kit. TCRdb trimmed public reads at Q25 via fastp, called clones via MiXCR and kept in-frame beta chains. Here each entry gathers all rows of one CDR3 protein and keeps the most common genes and DNA. This sample is represented by about 7,300 distinct CDR3 sequences; 30% to 40% of them were singletons. Of the sample, roughly an eighth falls within the top ten clones.

The material sequenced was CD4+ T cells from blood, cultured in vitro. These TCRs come from a human donor in good health.

J is TRBJ2-7 and V is TRBV27; no clear D gene. In germline, CDR1 is MNHEY, CDR2 SMNVEV (reference sequence). The ends were cut back, 0 bases at V and 0 bases at J, with 6 bases in the middle. This CDR3 region has 14 residues. CDR3 residues: CASSLSPNSYEQYF. CDR3 sequence (DNA): TGTGCCAGCAGTTTATCTCCCAACTCCTACGAGCAGTACTTC.

This clonotype counts as medium-sized (0.01 to 0.1%). The rearrangement links TRBV6-2 or TRBV6-3 to TRBJ1-2, with D possibly TRBD1 on 6 matching bases. Trimming took off 6 bases at V and 6 bases at J, with 20 bases between the two ends. Germline V lookup: CDR1 MNHEY, CDR2 SVGEGT. The CDR3 contains 15 residues. CDR3: CASRPRGLTGDGYTF. The CDR3 DNA follows: TGTGCCAGCAGGCCCCGGGGGCTCACGGGAGATGGCTACACCTTC.

This clonotype appeared a few times. The rearrangement uses TRBV6-5 and TRBJ2-1, with D unresolved. This CDR3 is 15 amino acids long. V was clipped by 4 bases and J by 0 bases, with 10 bases between them. CDR1 and CDR2 (germline): MNHEY, SVGAGI. The CDR3 spells CASSLTSSSYNEQFF. CDR3 DNA sequence: TGTGCCAGCAGTTTGACGTCGAGCTCCTACAATGAGCAGTTCTTC.

This clonotype was observed a handful of times. The V and J genes are TRBV28 and TRBJ1-5, with D possibly matching TRBD1 (5 bases). Germline values: CDR1 MDHEN, CDR2 SYDVKM. The V end lost 11 bases, the J end lost 6 bases, and 14 bases lay between the germline ends. The CDR3 has 12 residues. As DNA, the CDR3 is TGTGCCGCTGGGACGGGGGGTCAGCCCCAGCATTTT. Translation: CAAGTGGQPQHF.

By proportion, this clonotype is medium-sized. The gene calls are TRBV15 and TRBJ1-1; D gene uncertain. Germline lookup yields CDR1 LNHNV and CDR2 YYDKDF (reference sequence). The germline V and J ends were trimmed by 0 bases and 6 bases, with 14 bases remaining between them. CDR3 length: 15 residues. This CDR3 reads CATSRDQGRNPEAFF. The CDR3 nucleotides read TGTGCCACCAGCAGAGATCAAGGGCGTAACCCTGAAGCTTTCTTT.

This clonotype was observed a few times. This rearrangement joins TRBV20-1 to TRBJ2-7; D may correspond to TRBD1 or TRBD2 (5 bases each). The CDR3 sequence is 13 residues long. Between the trimmed V and J ends, which lost 3 bases and 2 bases, there was a span of 11 bases. Germline V CDR1 and CDR2: DFQATT, SNEGSKA (reference sequence). The DNA of the CDR3 is TGCAGTGCTAGTCGAGGGGCCCCCTACGAGCAGTACTTC. It codes for CSASRGAPYEQYF.

The chain uses TRBV19 and TRBJ2-2, with D hard to call. V was cut by 3 bases and J by 0 bases, with 8 bases left in between. CDR3 length: 15 residues. Germline lookup yields CDR1 LNHDA and CDR2 SQIVND (reference sequence). CDR3 residues: CASSIGPANTGELFF. The CDR3 nucleotides read TGTGCCAGTAGTATTGGCCCCGCGAACACCGGGGAGCTGTTTTTT.

This chain connects TRBV28 to TRBJ2-3; TRBD1 matches 9 bases. V was pared by 8 bases and J by 5 bases, with 5 bases of the junction left unmatched. There are 13 residues in the CDR3. CDR1 is MDHEN, CDR2 SYDVKM, per germline. The CDR3 sequence is CASRDRDEDTQYF. The CDR3 nucleotides are TGTGCCAGCCGGGACAGGGATGAAGATACGCAGTATTTT.

This clonotype has more than one count but fewer than ten. The V call is TRBV25-1, the J call TRBJ2-7; 7 bases are shared with TRBD2. This CDR3 is built from 15 residues. V dropped 3 bases and J dropped 2; count of bases not matched to a gene: 7. Germline loops: CDR1 MGHDK, CDR2 SYGVNS. CDR3 DNA sequence: TGTGCCAGCAGTGATTGGGCTAGCGGTCCCTACGAGCAGTACTTC. It specifies CASSDWASGPYEQYF.

CDR3 DNA: TGCAGTGCCCTTCGGGGGCCAGGGAACACTGAAGCTTTCTTT. Amino acids: CSALRGPGNTEAFF. The chain employs TRBV20-1 and TRBJ1-1, with D possibly TRBD1 on 6 matching bases. With 6 bases removed from V and 1 base from J, the gap between germline ends came to 15 bases. This CDR3 has 14 amino acids. The germline V gene encodes CDR1 DFQATT and CDR2 SNEGSKA (reference sequence).

This CDR3 reads CASSPTRVRPNTEAFF. Here the CDR3 DNA reads TGTGCCAGCAGCCCCACTCGAGTCCGCCCGAACACTGAAGCTTTCTTT. This rearrangement joins TRBV14 to TRBJ1-1; unclear D gene. Germline CDR1 and CDR2: SGHDN and FVKESK. Between the trimmed V and J ends, which lost 4 bases and 1 base, there was a span of 16 bases. The CDR3 consists of 16 residues.

This clonotype was picked up a small number of times. The chain joins TRBV20-1 to TRBJ2-6; 13 positions agree with TRBD2. CDR1 and CDR2 from the germline V gene are DFQATT and SNEGSKA (reference sequence). V dropped 2 bases and J dropped 0; count of bases not matched to a gene: 4. CDR3 length: 18 amino acids. DNA for the CDR3: TGCAGTGCTAGATCCGGGACTAGCGGGACCTCTGGGGCCAACGTCCTGACTTTC. Translating it yields CSARSGTSGTSGANVLTF.

The V gene is TRBV4-3, the J gene TRBJ2-1; D unclear. The CDR3 contains 15 residues. CDR1 and CDR2 from the germline V gene are LGHNA and YSLEER. Trimming pared 1 base from V and 7 bases from J, leaving 14 bases between. The CDR3 DNA is TGCGCCAGCAGCCAAGGCCTTCTAGTTGCAAATGAGCAGTTCTTC. As protein: CASSQGLLVANEQFF.

The chain is built from TRBV20-1 and TRBJ2-7; 10 positions agree with TRBD2. This CDR3 is built from 16 residues. Trimming took 3 bases from V and 4 from J; bases not matched to a gene: 12. Germline values: CDR1 DFQATT, CDR2 SNEGSKA (reference sequence). This CDR3 is CSASLGAGGPYYEQYF. CDR3 DNA: TGCAGTGCTAGCCTGGGAGCGGGAGGGCCGTATTACGAGCAGTACTTC.

This clonotype was observed a few times. This sequence joins TRBV7-2 and TRBJ1-1; D remains unclear. The CDR3 has 14 residues. Germline CDR1 SGHTA, CDR2 FQGNSA. The V end was cut by 3 bases, the J end by 6 bases, with 14 bases between. CDR3: CASSFPIYSAEAFF. DNA of the CDR3: TGTGCCAGCAGCTTCCCAATCTATTCCGCTGAAGCTTTCTTT.

The chain combines TRBV7-2 with TRBJ2-2; possibly TRBD2 for D (5 bases). Between the trimmed V and J ends, which lost 3 bases and 2 bases, there was a span of 13 bases. The CDR3 length is 16 residues. From germline, CDR1 is SGHTA and CDR2 FQGNSA. CDR3: CASSFERVSNTGELFF. The CDR3 region has the DNA TGTGCCAGCAGCTTCGAGAGGGTTTCCAACACCGGGGAGCTGTTTTTT.

The chain is built from TRBV20-1 and TRBJ2-5; unclear D gene. This CDR3 has 13 residues. Germline V CDR1 and CDR2: DFQATT, SNEGSKA (reference sequence). V lost 3 bases and J lost 0, with 8 bases in between. The CDR3 sequence: CSASRGYQETQYF. The CDR3 DNA is TGCAGTGCTAGTCGCGGTTACCAAGAGACCCAGTACTTC.

In this sample, this clonotype turned up once. CDR3 in DNA: TGCGCCAGCAGCCCTCAAGTTACAGATACGCAGTATTTT. Protein: CASSPQVTDTQYF. This sequence joins TRBV5-1 and TRBJ2-3, with D unresolved. The germline gives CDR1 SGHRS, CDR2 YFSETQ. This CDR3 contains 13 residues. Trimming pared 4 bases from V and 3 bases from J, leaving 9 bases between.

The genes are TRBV20-1 and TRBJ2-7; 7 nucleotides line up with TRBD2. CDR3 length: 13 amino acids. Germline trimming cut 5 bases from V and 6 bases from J; bases unmatched to any gene: 10. Germline CDR1 is DFQATT and CDR2 is SNEGSKA (reference sequence). The chain's CDR3 is CSAPQTSSGEQYF. In DNA form, the CDR3 reads TGCAGTGCTCCCCAGACTAGCTCGGGCGAGCAGTACTTC.

A few counts support this clonotype. In DNA, the CDR3 is TGTGCCAGCAGTTTACGACTTCTTAGCAATCAGCCCCAGCATTTT. Its translation is CASSLRLLSNQPQHF. This chain joins TRBV28 and TRBJ1-5; no clear D gene. Germline V gene data show CDR1 as MDHEN and CDR2 as SYDVKM. The CDR3 is 15 residues long. V was shortened by 2 bases and J by 0 bases, with 8 bases between the two germline ends.

Judged by abundance, this clonotype is medium-sized. V and J are TRBV20-1 and TRBJ1-2; D may be TRBD1 (5 bases). The CDR3 sequence is 13 residues long. V was pared by 6 bases and J by 5 bases, with 16 bases between. Germline values: CDR1 DFQATT, CDR2 SNEGSKA (reference sequence). The CDR3 sequence: CSARDYRQYGYTF. As DNA, the CDR3 is TGCAGTGCCAGGGATTATAGGCAATATGGCTACACCTTC.